The 18 T cell receptor beta chains below were found in one sample sequenced in a study of T cell changes during pregnancy in multiple sclerosis. Assay used: immunoSEQ multiplex PCR; TCRdb lists only in-frame clones, some missing. The sample gives 20,000 to 25,000 clones, less than 90% of which show up once; about 8.4% is in the top ten. The source material was CD8+ T cells from peripheral blood mononuclear cells, sampled after pregnancy. All receptors derive from a female donor with multiple sclerosis, enrolled in a pregnancy study.

The V and J genes are TRBV13 and TRBJ1-3, with TRBD1 identical over 8 bases. The CDR3 consists of 16 residues. The junction had 8 bases not matched to a gene; V was cut back by 4 bases and J by 3 bases. CDR1 is PRHDT, CDR2 FYEKMQ, per germline (reference sequence). CDR3 sequence (DNA): TGTGCCAGCAGCTCTACCGGGACAGGTAATGGAAACACCATATATTTT. As protein: CASSSTGTGNGNTIYF. The variable domain in full, completed from reference TRBV13 and TRBJ1-3, reads AAGVIQSPRHLIKEKRETATLKCYPIPRHDTVYWYQQGPGQDPQFLISFYEKMQSDKGSIPDRFSAQQFSDYHSELNMSSLELGDSALYFCASSSTGTGNGNTIYFGEGSWLTVV.

The chain employs TRBV5-6 and TRBJ2-7; the match to TRBD2 covers 11 bases. The germline V gene encodes CDR1 SGHDT and CDR2 YYEEEE. Trimming at V came to 3 bases and at J to 0 bases, leaving 5 bases not matched to a gene. This CDR3 contains 16 residues. In nucleotides, the CDR3 is TGTGCCAGCAGCTACGGGACTAGCGGAATCTCCTACGAGCAGTACTTC. Translation gives CASSYGTSGISYEQYF.

The chain joins TRBV19 to TRBJ1-2, with D possibly being TRBD1 (5 bases). The CDR3 runs to 13 residues. The germline gives CDR1 LNHDA, CDR2 SQIVND (reference sequence). Trimming took 5 bases from V and 10 from J, leaving 17 bases between them. CDR3: CASSGGTGWDYTF. The CDR3 DNA reads as TGTGCCAGTAGTGGGGGGACTGGATGGGACTACACCTTC.

As DNA, the CDR3 is TGTGCCAGCAGTTCGCGGGACCACACAGATACGCAGTATTTT. Encoded protein: CASSSRDHTDTQYF. The chain combines TRBV28 with TRBJ2-3, with D possibly TRBD2 on 6 matching bases. This CDR3 contains 14 residues. Germline CDR1 reads MDHEN; CDR2 reads SYDVKM. V was trimmed by 4 bases and J by 2 bases, leaving 10 bases between them.

This chain connects TRBV7-2 to TRBJ1-3; the match to TRBD1 covers 7 bases. With 4 bases clipped from V and 2 bases from J, the junction kept 8 bases outside the gene matches. The length of the CDR3 is 16 residues. The V gene's germline CDR1 is SGHTA and CDR2 FQGNSA. The CDR3 sequence: CASSWANTGAGNTIYF. CDR3 nucleotide sequence: TGTGCCAGCAGCTGGGCGAATACAGGGGCTGGAAACACCATATATTTT.

The count of this clone is one. The V gene is TRBV11-1, the J gene TRBJ2-3, with TRBD2 identical over 11 bases. This CDR3 region has 17 residues. The ends lost 5 bases at V and 1 base at J; junction bases unmatched: 8. The germline V gene has CDR1 SGHAT and CDR2 FQDESV (reference sequence). The CDR3 here is CASSAGTSGRGTDTQYF. The CDR3 nucleotides read TGTGCCAGCAGCGCCGGGACTAGCGGAAGGGGCACAGATACGCAGTATTTT.

J is TRBJ2-1 and V is TRBV11-1; perhaps TRBD2 as D (6 bases). V shed 8 bases and J shed 8 bases, with 19 bases lying between them. Germline CDR1 and CDR2: SGHAT and FQDESV (reference sequence). There are 14 residues in the CDR3. This CDR3 reads CASDHDSDYHEQFF. In DNA form, the CDR3 reads TGTGCCAGCGACCACGATTCGGACTATCATGAGCAGTTCTTC.

The chain has TRBV5-4 and TRBJ1-2; TRBD1 is a possible D gene (5 bases). V lost 4 bases and J 3 bases, leaving 19 bases between the germline ends. The CDR3 has 16 amino acids. The germline V gene has CDR1 SGHNT and CDR2 YYREEE (reference sequence). CDR3 residues: CASSRERGIGHYGYTF. The CDR3 bases are TGTGCCAGCAGCCGGGAGAGGGGCATCGGCCACTATGGCTACACCTTC.

The CDR3 region is CACSGGDEQFF. DNA for the CDR3: TGTGCCTGCTCAGGGGGAGATGAGCAGTTCTTC. The chain combines TRBV7-9 with TRBJ2-1; 7 bases match TRBD1. Germline-derived CDR1 and CDR2 are SEHNR and FQNEAQ (reference sequence). This CDR3 region has 11 residues. V shed 11 bases, J shed 8 bases, and the junction held 6 bases outside the gene matches.

The chain carries TRBV7-2 and TRBJ2-7, with D maybe TRBD2 (6 bases). This CDR3 comprises 14 residues. Germline CDR1 is SGHTA and CDR2 is FQGNSA. V was pared by 4 bases and J by 4 bases, with 14 bases between. The CDR3 DNA sequence: TGTGCCAGCAGCTACCCGGGACTCGGTTACGAGCAGTACTTC. It codes for CASSYPGLGYEQYF.

This chain uses TRBV4-2 with TRBJ1-1; D not certain. Trimming stripped 1 base from V and 0 bases from J, with 6 bases between. The germline CDR1 and CDR2 sequences are LGHNA and YNFKEQ. The CDR3 runs 14 residues. In nucleotides, the CDR3 is TGTGCCAGCAGCCAAGGGCAGGTGAACACTGAAGCTTTCTTT. It encodes CASSQGQVNTEAFF.

J is TRBJ2-7 and V is TRBV7-9; D gene ambiguous. Germline-derived CDR1 and CDR2 are SEHNR and FQNEAQ (reference sequence). The CDR3 length is 14 residues. Trimming removed 3 bases from V and 2 bases from J, with 11 bases in between. CDR3 sequence: CASSLFWAPYEQYF. Written as DNA, the CDR3 is TGTGCCAGCAGCTTGTTCTGGGCCCCCTACGAGCAGTACTTC.

The rearrangement uses TRBV27 and TRBJ1-2; D call uncertain. Germline lookup yields CDR1 MNHEY and CDR2 SMNVEV (reference sequence). V was clipped by 4 bases and J by 8 bases, with 23 bases between them. The CDR3 is 16 amino acids. CDR3 coding DNA: TGTGCCAGCAGTTCCAAGGTGGGAGAAAAGGGCTTCGGCTACACCTTC. It is translated as CASSSKVGEKGFGYTF.

The count of this clone is one. This chain links TRBV2 with TRBJ1-1; 7 bases are shared with TRBD1. Per germline, CDR1 SNHLY and CDR2 FYNNEI. The CDR3 extends over 14 amino acids. Trimming removed 10 bases from V and 0 bases from J; junction bases left unmatched: 8. The CDR3 reads CATQGQPMNTEAFF. The DNA for the CDR3 is TGTGCCACCCAGGGACAGCCCATGAACACTGAAGCTTTCTTT. The full variable domain, completed using reference TRBV2 and TRBJ1-1, is EPEVTQTPSHQVTQMGQEVILRCVPISNHLYFYWYRQILGQKVEFLVSFYNNEISEKSEIFDDQFSVERPDGSNFTLKIRSTKLEDSAMYFCATQGQPMNTEAFFGQGTRLTVV.

The chain links TRBV28 to TRBJ1-1, with D perhaps TRBD1 (6 bases). Trimming pared 6 bases from V and 5 bases from J, leaving 16 bases between. The CDR3 has 14 amino acids. Germline CDR1 MDHEN, CDR2 SYDVKM. CDR3: CASRLQGGLTEAFF. CDR3 DNA: TGTGCCAGCAGGCTACAGGGTGGGTTAACTGAAGCTTTCTTT.

The genes are TRBV11-2 and TRBJ2-3; tentatively, D is TRBD2 (6 bases). Germline V lookup: CDR1 SGHAT, CDR2 FQNNGV. V shed 2 bases and J shed 1 base, with 7 bases lying between them. The CDR3 sequence is 14 residues long. CDR3 loop: CASSLTGGTDTQYF. CDR3 nucleotides: TGTGCCAGCAGCTTAACGGGGGGCACAGATACGCAGTATTTT.

This chain joins TRBV5-1 and TRBJ2-7; 12 bases line up with TRBD2. Germline assignment: CDR1 SGHRS and CDR2 YFSETQ. The CDR3 loop spans 19 amino acids. With V trimmed by 0 bases and J by 7 bases, 17 bases remained unmatched. The CDR3 region is CASSLESGSLAGGPREQYF. DNA for the CDR3: TGCGCCAGCAGCTTGGAATCGGGATCCCTAGCGGGAGGGCCGCGAGAGCAGTACTTC.

The V call is TRBV5-3, the J call TRBJ1-5, with D maybe TRBD1 (5 bases). TRBV5-3 counts as an open reading frame of uncertain function. Trimming took 4 bases from V and 0 from J, leaving 11 bases between them. The CDR3 has 15 amino acids. In DNA form, the CDR3 reads TGTGCCAGAAGCCCAGACAGCCCTAGCAATCAGCCCCAGCATTTT. This codes for CARSPDSPSNQPQHF.